A single TCR beta chain is shown here with its context. Its specificity is not known. This entry is derived from a study of cytomegalovirus exposure and HLA in healthy donors. Study as a whole: Roughly 170 million T cells yielded 100 million or so unique TCR beta sequences in earlier analysis. Regarding the study as a whole: The authors confirmed in vitro that a few CMV-associated chains were specific for CMV antigens. A later look showed TCR association rates differing by HLA locus, highest for DRB1 and lowest for HLA-C.

V was pared by 2 bases and J by 8 bases, with 8 bases of the junction left unmatched. The CDR3 spans 14 residues. CDR1 is SNHLY and CDR2 is FYNNEI in the germline V gene. The PCR contained 60 Vbeta and 13 Jbeta primers. Using immunoSEQ multiplex PCR, the repertoire was profiled, and TCRdb retains in-frame clones only, with some absent. Among about 190,000 clones listed, about 77% were seen once. The sequenced material came from PBMCs. V usage is TRBV2 and J usage is TRBJ1-2; TRBD1 aligns across 7 bases. The source of this sequence is a young man in good health and CMV-seropositive. For the CDR3, the DNA is TGTGCCAGCAGTGAACGGGCAGGGGGTTACGGCTACACCTTC. It codes for CASSERAGGYGYTF.